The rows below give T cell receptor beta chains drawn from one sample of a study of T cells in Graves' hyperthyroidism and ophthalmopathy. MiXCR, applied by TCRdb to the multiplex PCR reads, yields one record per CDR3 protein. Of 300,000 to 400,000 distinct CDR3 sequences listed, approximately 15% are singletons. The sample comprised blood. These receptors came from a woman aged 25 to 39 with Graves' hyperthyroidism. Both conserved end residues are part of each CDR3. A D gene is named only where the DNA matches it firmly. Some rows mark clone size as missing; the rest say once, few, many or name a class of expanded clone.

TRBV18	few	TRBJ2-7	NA	CASSPLGGINEQYF	TGTGCCAGCTCACCCCTTGGCGGGATAAACGAGCAGTACTTC
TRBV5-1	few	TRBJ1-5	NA	CASSLVPVAGQPQHF	TGCGCCAGCAGCTTGGTGCCGGTGGCGGGTCAGCCCCAGCATTTT
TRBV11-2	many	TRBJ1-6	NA	CASSSAGINSPLHF	TGTGCCAGCAGCTCCGCAGGGATCAATTCACCCCTCCACTTT
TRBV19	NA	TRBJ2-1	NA	CASSRALGHNEQFF	TGTGCCAGTAGTAGAGCACTAGGCCACAATGAGCAGTTCTTC
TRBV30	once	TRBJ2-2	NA	CVWSAGTPNTGELFF	TGTGTCTGGAGCGCCGGGACACCCAACACCGGGGAGCTGTTTTTT
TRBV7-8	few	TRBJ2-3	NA	CASSLAPPDTQYF	TGTGCCAGCAGCTTAGCCCCCCCAGATACGCAGTATTTT
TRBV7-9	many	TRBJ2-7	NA	CASSFFHPNTYEQYF	TGTGCCAGCAGCTTTTTTCACCCTAACACCTACGAGCAGTACTTC
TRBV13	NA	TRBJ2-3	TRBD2	CASSPPPGSGSADTQYF	TGCGCCAGCAGCCCTCCGCCTGGCAGCGGGAGTGCAGATACGCAGTATTTT
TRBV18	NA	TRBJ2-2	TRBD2	CASSPQEWTSGSLYPGELFF	TGTGCCAGCTCACCACAGGAATGGACTAGCGGGAGCCTTTACCCCGGGGAGCTGTTTTTT
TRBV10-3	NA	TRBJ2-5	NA	CAISEGPRPKETQYF	TGTGCCATCAGTGAGGGTCCCCGGCCAAAAGAGACCCAGTACTTC
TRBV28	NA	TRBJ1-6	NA	CASSLETGALHF	TGTGCCAGCAGTTTAGAGACGGGGGCCCTCCACTTT
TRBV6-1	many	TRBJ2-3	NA	CATRGGTDTQYF	TGTGCCACCAGGGGTGGCACAGATACGCAGTATTTT
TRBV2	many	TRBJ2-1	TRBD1	CASSPGTGVHEQFF	TGTGCCAGCAGCCCCGGGACAGGGGTACATGAGCAGTTCTTC
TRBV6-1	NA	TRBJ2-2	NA	CASRVRREFWTGELFF	TGTGCCAGCAGGGTCCGACGGGAGTTCTGGACCGGGGAGCTGTTTTTT
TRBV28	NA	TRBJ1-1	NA	CASSLIGRRAEAFF	TGTGCCAGCAGTTTAATCGGACGGCGAGCTGAAGCTTTCTTT
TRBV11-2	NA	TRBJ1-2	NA	CASSLLASNYGYTF	TGTGCCAGCAGCTTACTCGCCTCTAACTATGGCTACACCTTC
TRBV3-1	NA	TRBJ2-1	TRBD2	CASSQQAGRTYNEQFF	TGTGCCAGCAGCCAACAAGCGGGACGGACCTACAATGAGCAGTTCTTC
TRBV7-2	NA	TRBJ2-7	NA	CASSLDWGSPSYEQYF	TGTGCCAGCAGCTTAGATTGGGGGAGCCCCTCCTACGAGCAGTACTTC
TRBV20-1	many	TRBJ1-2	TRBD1	CSATRGEYGYTF	TGCAGTGCTACCAGGGGGGAATATGGCTACACCTTC
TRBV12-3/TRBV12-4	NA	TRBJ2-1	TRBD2	CASSSLGLGLEQFF	TGTGCCAGCAGTTCCCTCGGACTAGGACTGGAGCAGTTCTTC
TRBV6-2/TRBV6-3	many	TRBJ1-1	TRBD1	CASRYAGQGARNTEAFF	TGTGCCAGTCGGTATGCGGGACAGGGGGCACGGAACACTGAAGCTTTCTTT
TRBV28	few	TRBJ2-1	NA	CASSFERNEQFF	TGTGCCAGCAGTTTTGAGCGGAATGAGCAGTTCTTC
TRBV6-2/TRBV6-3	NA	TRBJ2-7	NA	CASSYLATNGDYEQYF	TGTGCCAGCAGTTATCTGGCGACAAACGGAGACTACGAGCAGTACTTC
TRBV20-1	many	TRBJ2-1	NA	CSATPQHDNEQFF	TGCAGTGCTACCCCGCAGCACGACAATGAGCAGTTCTTC
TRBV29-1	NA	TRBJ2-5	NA	CSVAPEETQYF	TGCAGCGTCGCTCCTGAAGAGACCCAGTACTTC
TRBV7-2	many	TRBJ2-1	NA	CASSSDSTGEQFF	TGTGCCAGCAGTTCCGACTCGACTGGGGAGCAGTTCTTC
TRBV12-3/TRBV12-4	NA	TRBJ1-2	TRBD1	CASSRDRINYGYTF	TGTGCCAGCAGCCGGGACAGGATTAACTATGGCTACACCTTC
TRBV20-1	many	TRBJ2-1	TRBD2	CSARGTSRSGSYNEQFF	TGCAGTGCTAGGGGGACTAGCAGGTCAGGCTCCTACAATGAGCAGTTCTTC
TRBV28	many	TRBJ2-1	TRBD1	CASSATGEYNEQFF	TGTGCCAGCAGTGCGACAGGGGAGTACAATGAGCAGTTCTTC
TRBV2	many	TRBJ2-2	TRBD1	CARSGTGTGELFF	TGTGCCAGATCCGGGACAGGCACCGGGGAGCTGTTTTTT
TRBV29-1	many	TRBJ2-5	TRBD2	CSVPTPGGRETQYF	TGCAGCGTTCCTACTCCGGGGGGGCGGGAGACCCAGTACTTC
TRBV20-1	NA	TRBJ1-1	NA	CSASANGFSTEALF	TGCAGTGCTAGCGCCAATGGATTCTCTACTGAAGCTCTCTTT
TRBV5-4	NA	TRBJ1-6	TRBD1	CASSSTGEDSPLHF	TGTGCCAGCAGCTCCACAGGGGAGGATTCACCCCTCCACTTT
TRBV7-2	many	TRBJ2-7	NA	CASSLGLRTGYGEQYF	TGTGCCAGCAGCTTAGGGCTGCGTACAGGGTACGGCGAGCAGTACTTC
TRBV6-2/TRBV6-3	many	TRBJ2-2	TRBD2	CASSYWSGSSTGELFF	TGTGCCAGCAGTTATTGGAGCGGGAGTAGCACCGGGGAGCTGTTTTTT
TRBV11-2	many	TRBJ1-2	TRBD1	CASSLNRGGYGYTF	TGTGCCAGCAGCTTAAACAGGGGTGGCTATGGCTACACCTTC
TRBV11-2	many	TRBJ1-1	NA	CASSLDPSSGAFF	TGTGCCAGCAGCTTAGATCCGAGCTCTGGCGCTTTCTTT
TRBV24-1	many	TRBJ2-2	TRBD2	CATSGTSGATGELFF	TGTGCCACCAGCGGGACTAGCGGAGCCACCGGGGAGCTGTTTTTT
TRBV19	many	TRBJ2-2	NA	CASSRGGPGELFF	TGTGCCAGTAGTAGAGGAGGCCCCGGGGAGCTGTTTTTT
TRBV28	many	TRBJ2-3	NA	CASRGTDTQYF	TGTGCCAGCAGGGGAACAGATACGCAGTATTTT
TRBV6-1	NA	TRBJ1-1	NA	CASLQGRTEAFF	TGTGCCAGCTTACAGGGAAGGACTGAAGCTTTCTTT
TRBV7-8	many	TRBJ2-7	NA	CASSFGVREQYF	TGTGCCAGCAGCTTCGGAGTAAGGGAGCAGTACTTC
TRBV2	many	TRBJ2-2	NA	CASSERRTGELFF	TGTGCCAGCAGTGAACGGAGGACCGGGGAGCTGTTTTTT
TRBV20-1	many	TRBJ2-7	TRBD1	CSARDQSRGKRYEQYF	TGCAGTGCTAGAGATCAGAGCAGGGGGAAACGCTACGAGCAGTACTTC
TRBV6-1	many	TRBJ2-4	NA	CASSGAGTLAKNIQYF	TGTGCCAGCAGTGGCGCAGGGACCCTAGCCAAAAACATTCAGTACTTC
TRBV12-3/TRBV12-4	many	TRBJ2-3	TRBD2	CASSLAGGIDTDTQYF	TGTGCCAGCAGCCTAGCGGGAGGGATAGACACAGATACGCAGTATTTT
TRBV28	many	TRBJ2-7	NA	CANSTGGPYEQYF	TGTGCCAACTCGACCGGGGGCCCCTACGAGCAGTACTTC
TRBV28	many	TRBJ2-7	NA	CASRSGYLYEQYF	TGTGCCAGCAGGAGCGGGTACCTCTACGAGCAGTACTTC